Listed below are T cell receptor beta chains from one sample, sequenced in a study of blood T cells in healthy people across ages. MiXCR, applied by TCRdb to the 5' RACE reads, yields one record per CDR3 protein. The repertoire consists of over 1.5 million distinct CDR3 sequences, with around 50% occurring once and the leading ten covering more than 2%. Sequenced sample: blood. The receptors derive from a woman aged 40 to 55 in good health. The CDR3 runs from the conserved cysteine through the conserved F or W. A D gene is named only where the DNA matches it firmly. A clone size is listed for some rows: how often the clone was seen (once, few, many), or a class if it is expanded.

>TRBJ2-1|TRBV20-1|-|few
CSARGGNEIYNEQFF
TGCAGTGCGAGGGGCGGAAACGAAATTTACAATGAGCAGTTCTTC
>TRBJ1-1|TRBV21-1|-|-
CASSKVWLSGVENTEAFF
TGTGCCAGCAGCAAAGTTTGGTTGTCAGGGGTTGAGAACACTGAAGCTTTCTTT
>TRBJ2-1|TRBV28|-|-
CASSRDPTRNEQFF
TGTGCCAGCAGCCGGGACCCTACGCGGAATGAGCAGTTCTTC
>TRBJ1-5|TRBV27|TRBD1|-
CASRTIRQGGNQPQHF
TGTGCCAGCAGAACCATACGACAGGGTGGAAATCAGCCCCAGCATTTT
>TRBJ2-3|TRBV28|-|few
CASSLRGHTDTQYF
TGTGCCAGCAGTTTGCGGGGCCACACAGATACGCAGTATTTT
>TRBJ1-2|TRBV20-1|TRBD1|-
CSIPDREYGYTF
TGCAGTATTCCGGACAGGGAATATGGCTACACCTTC
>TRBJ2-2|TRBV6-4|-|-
CASSVTVQTGELFF
TGTGCCAGCAGTGTGACAGTACAGACCGGGGAGCTGTTTTTT
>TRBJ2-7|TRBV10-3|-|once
CAISGVAGDEQYF
TGTGCCATCAGCGGGGTGGCCGGGGACGAGCAGTACTTC
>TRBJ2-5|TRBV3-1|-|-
CASSQRSRRREETQYF
TGTGCCAGCAGCCAGAGATCCCGGCGCAGGGAAGAGACCCAGTACTTC
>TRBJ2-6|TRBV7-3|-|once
CASSPQGTPGANVLTF
TGTGCCAGCAGCCCACAGGGTACTCCTGGGGCCAACGTCCTGACTTTC
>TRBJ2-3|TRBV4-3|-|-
CASSPHWSPDLSDTQYF
TGCGCCAGCAGCCCCCATTGGAGCCCCGATTTGTCCGATACGCAGTATTTT
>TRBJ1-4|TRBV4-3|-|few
CASSQEFQQEKLFF
TGCGCCAGCAGCCAAGAATTCCAACAGGAAAAACTGTTTTTT
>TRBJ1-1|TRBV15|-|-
CATSRDRPRKDTEAFF
TGTGCCACCAGCAGAGATCGGCCCAGGAAGGACACTGAAGCTTTCTTT
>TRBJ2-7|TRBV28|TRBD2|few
CASSLTSGRRSYEQYF
TGTGCCAGCAGTTTAACTAGCGGGCGTAGATCCTACGAGCAGTACTTC
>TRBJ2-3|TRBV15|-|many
CATSRDRGDTQYF
TGTGCCACCAGCAGAGATCGTGGAGATACGCAGTATTTT
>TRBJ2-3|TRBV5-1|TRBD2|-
CASSKGLAGVDTQYF
TGCGCCAGCAGCAAGGGACTAGCGGGGGTAGATACGCAGTATTTT
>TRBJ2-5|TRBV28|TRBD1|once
CASRLTGGYNEQYF
TGTGCCAGTAGACTGACAGGGGGATACAATGAGCAGTACTTC
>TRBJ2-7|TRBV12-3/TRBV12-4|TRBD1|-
CASSLGGGWSYEQYF
TGTGCCAGCAGTTTAGGAGGGGGCTGGTCCTACGAGCAGTACTTC
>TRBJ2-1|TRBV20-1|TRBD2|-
CSARGLAVNNEQFF
TGCAGTGCTCGGGGACTAGCGGTTAACAATGAGCAGTTCTTC
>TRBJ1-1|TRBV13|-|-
CASSPQTGMNTEAFF
TGTGCCAGCAGCCCCCAAACAGGGATGAACACTGAAGCTTTCTTT
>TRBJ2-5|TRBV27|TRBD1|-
CASSNRGPPETQYF
TGTGCCAGCTCCAACAGGGGACCCCCAGAGACCCAGTACTTC
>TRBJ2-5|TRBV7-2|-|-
CASSPLGKGQYF
TGTGCCAGCAGCCCCCTGGGAAAGGGGCAGTACTTC
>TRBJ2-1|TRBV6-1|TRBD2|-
CASRGLATLGEQFF
TGTGCCAGCAGGGGACTAGCGACTTTGGGTGAGCAGTTCTTC
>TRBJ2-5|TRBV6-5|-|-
CASKTISREETQYF
TGTGCCAGCAAAACAATCAGCAGGGAGGAGACCCAGTACTTC
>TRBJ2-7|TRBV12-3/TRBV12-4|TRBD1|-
CASIGTGEGGGQYF
TGTGCCAGCATTGGGACAGGCGAGGGCGGTGGGCAGTACTTC
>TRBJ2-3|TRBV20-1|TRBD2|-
CSALAGGRIDTQYF
TGCAGTGCTCTAGCGGGGGGGAGGATAGATACGCAGTATTTT
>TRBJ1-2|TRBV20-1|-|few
CSATRQPGCTF
TGCAGTGCTACCAGACAGCCCGGTTGCACCTTC
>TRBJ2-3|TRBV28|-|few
CASSVAFAGSTDTQYF
TGTGCCAGCAGCGTCGCCTTTGCGGGGAGCACAGATACGCAGTATTTT
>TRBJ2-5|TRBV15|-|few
CATSAHIGKETQYF
TGTGCCACCTCCGCTCACATTGGGAAAGAGACCCAGTACTTC
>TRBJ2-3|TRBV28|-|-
CASRHPRRGRDTQYF
TGTGCCAGCAGACACCCGCGGAGGGGGCGAGATACGCAGTATTTT
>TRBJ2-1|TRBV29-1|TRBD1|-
CSVEAGEHRGSYNEQFF
TGCAGCGTTGAAGCCGGGGAACACAGGGGCTCCTACAATGAGCAGTTCTTC
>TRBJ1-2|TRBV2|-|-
CASSEAASYGYTF
TGTGCCAGCAGTGAGGCAGCGAGCTATGGCTACACCTTC
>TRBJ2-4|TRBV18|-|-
CASSRGGGSEAKNIQYF
TGTGCCAGCTCGCGGGGCGGGGGCAGTGAAGCCAAAAACATTCAGTACTTC
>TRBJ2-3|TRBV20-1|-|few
CSAREDTDTQYF
TGCAGTGCTAGGGAGGACACAGATACGCAGTATTTT
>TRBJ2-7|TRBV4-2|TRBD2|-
CASSHPGGGKANEQYF
TGTGCCAGCAGCCACCCCGGGGGGGGTAAAGCCAATGAGCAGTACTTC
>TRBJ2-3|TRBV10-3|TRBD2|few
CAIREGQSTDTQYF
TGTGCCATACGGGAGGGGCAAAGCACAGATACGCAGTATTTT
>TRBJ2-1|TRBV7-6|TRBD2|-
CASTVLAGSEQFF
TGTGCCAGCACGGTCCTAGCGGGGTCTGAGCAGTTCTTC
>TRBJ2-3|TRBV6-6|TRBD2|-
CASSRPQAGTTDTQYF
TGTGCCAGCAGTCGACCCCAAGCGGGGACCACAGATACGCAGTATTTT
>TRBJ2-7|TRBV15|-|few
CATSREAGGREQYF
TGTGCCACCAGCAGAGAGGCAGGTGGGCGCGAGCAGTACTTC
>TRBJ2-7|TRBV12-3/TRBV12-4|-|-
CASSTREGYYEQYF
TGTGCCAGCAGTACCCGAGAGGGATATTACGAGCAGTACTTC
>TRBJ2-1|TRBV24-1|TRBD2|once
CATSDRGTRRNEQFF
TGTGCCACCAGTGACCGAGGGACTAGACGCAATGAGCAGTTCTTC
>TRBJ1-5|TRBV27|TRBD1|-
CASSFAGGYQPQHF
TGTGCCAGCAGTTTTGCAGGGGGCTATCAGCCCCAGCATTTT
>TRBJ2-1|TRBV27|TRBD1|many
CASSSLDRGYNEQFF
TGTGCCAGCAGTTCATTGGACAGGGGTTACAATGAGCAGTTCTTC
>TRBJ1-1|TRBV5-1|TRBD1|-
CASSSTGKTEAFF
TGCGCCAGCAGCTCGACAGGGAAGACTGAAGCTTTCTTT
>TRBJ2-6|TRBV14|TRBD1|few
CASSQVTGAPSGANVLTF
TGTGCCAGCAGCCAAGTGACAGGGGCCCCCTCTGGGGCCAACGTCCTGACTTTC
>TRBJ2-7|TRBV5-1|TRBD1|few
CASSAADRAYEQYF
TGCGCCAGCAGCGCCGCGGACAGGGCGTACGAGCAGTACTTC
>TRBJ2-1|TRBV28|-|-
CASSHTIVAYNEQFF
TGTGCCAGCAGCCATACAATAGTCGCCTACAATGAGCAGTTCTTC
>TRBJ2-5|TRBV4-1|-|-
CASSQVGVVETQYF
TGCGCCAGCAGCCAAGTAGGGGTAGTCGAGACCCAGTACTTC
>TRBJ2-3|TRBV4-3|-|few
CASSQEDSSTDTQYF
TGCGCCAGCAGCCAAGAGGACAGTAGCACAGATACGCAGTATTTT
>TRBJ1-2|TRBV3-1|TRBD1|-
CASSQASYRGGYTF
TGTGCCAGCAGCCAAGCTTCCTACAGGGGCGGCTACACCTTC
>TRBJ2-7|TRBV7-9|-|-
CASRELTGFEQYF
TGTGCCTCCCGGGAGCTTACGGGGTTTGAGCAGTACTTC
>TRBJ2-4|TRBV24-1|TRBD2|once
CATSDFPGLAGTYNEQYF
TGTGCCACCAGTGATTTCCCCGGACTAGCGGGAACCTACAATGAGCAGTACTTC
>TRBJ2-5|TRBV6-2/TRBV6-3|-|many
CASRRTNQETQYF
TGTGCCAGCCGGAGGACTAACCAAGAGACCCAGTACTTC
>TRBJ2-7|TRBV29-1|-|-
CSQDSRGEAYEQYF
TGCAGCCAAGATTCCAGGGGGGAAGCCTACGAGCAGTACTTC
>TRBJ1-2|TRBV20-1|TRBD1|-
CSATPTGGDGYTF
TGCAGTGCTACCCCGACAGGGGGCGATGGCTACACCTTC
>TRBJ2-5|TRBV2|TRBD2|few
CASSTRDRREQYF
TGTGCCAGCAGTACTCGGGACCGGCGGGAGCAGTACTTC
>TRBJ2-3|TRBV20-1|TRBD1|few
CSAQDRGLSTDTQYF
TGCAGTGCTCAGGACAGGGGGCTCAGCACAGATACGCAGTATTTT
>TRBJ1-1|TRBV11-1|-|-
CASSLREGTEAFF
TGTGCCAGCAGCTTAAGGGAGGGCACTGAAGCTTTCTTT
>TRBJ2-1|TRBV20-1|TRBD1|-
CSATALDRDNEQFF
TGCAGTGCTACGGCCTTGGACAGGGACAATGAGCAGTTCTTC
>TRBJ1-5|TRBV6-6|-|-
CASSYSDQPQHF
TGTGCCAGCAGTTACTCGGATCAGCCCCAGCATTTT